Below are 32 T cell receptor beta chains sequenced from a single sample in a study of blood T cell repertoires in COVID-19. The protocol was immunoSEQ multiplex PCR, while the TCRdb copy is restricted to in-frame clones and leaves out a portion. The sample carries about 390,000 clones, approximately 89% recorded once. The sample taken for sequencing was peripheral blood. These TCRs come from a woman aged 60-70 years with COVID-19, enrolled during active disease.

The CDR3 DNA is TGCGCCAGCAGTGAGATTTTTCGTGGGGACAGGGGTCTTAACTATGGCTACACCTTC. Amino acid sequence: CASSEIFRGDRGLNYGYTF. The V gene is TRBV10-1, the J gene TRBJ1-2; 10 nucleotides line up with TRBD1. The V and J ends lost 2 bases and 1 base, in that order; junction bases with no gene match: 13. CDR3 size: 19 residues. Germline V gene sequence: CDR1 WNHNN, CDR2 SYGVQD (reference sequence).

This chain uses TRBV19 with TRBJ2-2; D might be TRBD2 (6 bases). Trimming took off 0 bases at V and 16 bases at J, with 15 bases between the two ends. CDR1 and CDR2 (germline): LNHDA, SQIVND (reference sequence). The CDR3 extends over 13 amino acids. The CDR3 region is CASSIDRETGEFF. The CDR3 DNA sequence: TGTGCCAGTAGTATAGATCGTGAAACGGGGGAGTTTTTT.

The chain combines TRBV20-1 with TRBJ2-4, with 9 bases matching TRBD1. The CDR3 contains 16 residues. V was clipped by 3 bases and J by 1 base; unmatched bases: 7. Germline assignment: CDR1 DFQATT and CDR2 SNEGSKA (reference sequence). This CDR3 reads CSASSQGAWAKNIQYF. Written as DNA, the CDR3 is TGCAGTGCTAGTTCACAGGGGGCTTGGGCCAAAAACATTCAGTACTTC.

This clone was seen a handful of times. The chain is built from TRBV2 and TRBJ1-3, with D possibly being TRBD1 (6 bases). This CDR3 region has 12 residues. The ends were cut back, 9 bases at V and 4 bases at J, with 10 bases in the middle. Germline-derived CDR1 and CDR2 are SNHLY and FYNNEI. DNA for the CDR3: TGTGCCAGTGGGACATCAGGAAACACCATATATTTT. This gives the protein CASGTSGNTIYF. Complete variable domain (other parts from reference TRBV2 and TRBJ1-3): EPEVTQTPSHQVTQMGQEVILRCVPISNHLYFYWYRQILGQKVEFLVSFYNNEISEKSEIFDDQFSVERPDGSNFTLKIRSTKLEDSAMYFCASGTSGNTIYFGEGSWLTVV.

The V call is TRBV7-3, the J call TRBJ2-7, with 8 bases fitting TRBD2. V lost 5 bases to trimming and J lost 2 bases; unmatched junction nucleotides: 5. The CDR3 has 14 amino acids. Germline loops: CDR1 SGHTA, CDR2 FQGTGA. As DNA, the CDR3 is TGTGCCAGCAGCCCGGCCGGGGGGGCCTACGAGCAGTACTTC. Its protein product is CASSPAGGAYEQYF.

This chain uses TRBV24-1 with TRBJ2-1; 13 positions agree with TRBD2. The CDR3 sequence is 18 residues long. The trim removed 5 bases at V and 4 bases at J, leaving 10 bases unmatched. Germline assignment: CDR1 KGHDR and CDR2 SFDVKD. Written as DNA, the CDR3 is TGTGCCACCAGTGTCCGGACTAGCGGGGGTCCCAAATACAATGAGCAGTTCTTC. Protein product: CATSVRTSGGPKYNEQFF.

The chain combines TRBV21-1 with TRBJ1-2; the D segment call TRBD1 is taken from the table without a DNA check. TRBV21-1 is termed a pseudogene. The CDR3 extends over 16 amino acids. The CDR3 nucleotides read TGTGCCAGCAGCAAAGGCCCAGACAGGGGCAGAAATGGCTACACCTTC. It codes for CASSKGPDRGRNGYTF.

The rearrangement links TRBV9 to TRBJ2-3; no clear D. V was pared by 3 bases and J by 7 bases, with 12 bases between. Germline CDR1 reads SGDLS; CDR2 reads YYNGEE. This CDR3 has 13 residues. The CDR3 protein is CASSGLVKNTQYF. The CDR3 DNA is TGTGCCAGCAGCGGGCTAGTTAAGAATACGCAGTATTTT.

The chain uses TRBV3-1 (or the pseudogene TRBV3-2) and TRBJ1-2, with a tentative D call TRBD1 (6 bases). Germline V gene sequence: CDR1 LGHDT, CDR2 YNNKEL (reference sequence). The length of the CDR3 is 17 residues. Trimming cost V 4 bases and J 4 bases, with 22 bases left between them. CDR3 loop: CASSRESAGAFSYGYTF. The CDR3 nucleotides are TGTGCCAGCAGCCGAGAAAGCGCAGGGGCTTTCAGCTATGGCTACACCTTC.

V and J are TRBV7-3 and TRBJ2-1, with 11 bases aligning to TRBD2. V lost 5 bases, J lost 8 bases, and 5 bases stayed unmatched. Germline CDR1 is SGHTA and CDR2 is FQGTGA. The CDR3 sequence is 14 residues long. For the CDR3, the DNA is TGTGCCAGCAGCGTACTAGCGGGGGTTGATGAGCAGTTCTTC. Translated: CASSVLAGVDEQFF.

The chain joins TRBV6-1 to TRBJ1-5; weak D call: TRBD1 (6 bases). Trimming took 4 bases from V and 2 from J, leaving 15 bases between them. Per germline, CDR1 MNHNS and CDR2 SASEGT. The length of the CDR3 is 16 residues. The CDR3 bases are TGTGCCAGCAGTGGAATCCTACAGGGAGGCAATCAGCCCCAGCATTTT. Protein product: CASSGILQGGNQPQHF.

CDR3 nucleotide sequence: TGTGCCAGCAGCCGCGGCGGGGCTCTCTATGGCTACACCTTC. Amino acids: CASSRGGALYGYTF. The chain couples TRBV3-1 (or the pseudogene TRBV3-2) to TRBJ1-2; a possible D gene is TRBD1 (5 bases). CDR1 and CDR2 from the germline V gene are LGHDT and YNNKEL (reference sequence). The CDR3 contains 14 residues. Trimming left V 4 bases short and J 4 bases short, with 13 bases between.

The J gene is TRBJ2-2, the V gene TRBV29-1; tentative D call: TRBD2 (5 bases). Trimming cost V 7 bases and J 1 base, with 10 bases left between them. The CDR3 totals 13 residues. Looked up from germline, CDR1 is SQVTM and CDR2 is ANQGSEA. This CDR3 is CSAARGNTGELFF. The CDR3 DNA sequence: TGCAGCGCGGCCCGGGGGAACACCGGGGAGCTGTTTTTT.

CDR3 sequence reads: CASSLARGNTEAFF. CDR3 nucleotide sequence: TGTGCCAGCAGCTTAGCGCGAGGAAACACTGAAGCTTTCTTT. The chain carries TRBV7-2 and TRBJ1-1; D is unresolved. CDR1 and CDR2 (germline): SGHTA, FQGNSA. The CDR3 loop spans 14 amino acids. The V end was cut by 0 bases, the J end by 2 bases, with 7 bases between.

The CDR3 is CASSLLATGYNSPLHF. CDR3 DNA sequence: TGTGCCAGCAGTTTATTGGCGACGGGGTATAATTCACCCCTCCACTTT. V usage is TRBV28 and J usage is TRBJ1-6, with D uncertain. The CDR3 totals 16 residues. The V gene's germline CDR1 is MDHEN and CDR2 SYDVKM. V was shortened by 1 base and J by 4 bases, with 11 bases between the two germline ends.

The rearrangement uses TRBV7-2 and TRBJ2-7, with 10 bases matching TRBD2. CDR1 is SGHTA, CDR2 FQGNSA, per germline. The CDR3 sequence is 16 residues long. V lost 1 base and J lost 3; bases outside the gene matches: 6. The CDR3 sequence: CASSLVLAGDNYEQYF. In DNA, the CDR3 is TGTGCCAGCAGCTTAGTCCTAGCGGGGGATAACTACGAGCAGTACTTC.

The count of this clone is one. The chain couples TRBV19 to TRBJ2-7, with D uncertain. Trimming took 3 bases from V and 6 from J, leaving 15 bases between them. CDR3 size: 14 residues. Germline V gene lookup returns CDR1 LNHDA and CDR2 SQIVND (reference sequence). Here the CDR3 reads CASSIGHQVSEQYF. CDR3 sequence (DNA): TGTGCCAGTAGTATCGGTCACCAAGTAAGCGAGCAGTACTTC.

The genes are TRBV5-4 and TRBJ2-7; D gene uncertain. Germline V gene sequence: CDR1 SGHNT, CDR2 YYREEE (reference sequence). V lost 0 bases, J lost 5 bases, and 6 bases lay in between. CDR3 length: 12 amino acids. The CDR3 here is CASSLGPDEQYF. CDR3 bases: TGTGCCAGCAGCTTGGGGCCCGACGAGCAGTACTTC. The whole variable domain, remainder taken from reference TRBV5-4 and TRBJ2-7, is ETGVTQSPTHLIKTRGQQVTLRCSSQSGHNTVSWYQQALGQGPQFIFQYYREEENGRGNFPPRFSGLQFPNYSSELNVNALELDDSALYLCASSLGPDEQYFGPGTRLTVT.

The rearrangement joins TRBV7-2 to TRBJ1-2; 7 bases fit TRBD1. V was pared by 3 bases and J by 8 bases, with 6 bases of the junction left unmatched. Germline CDR1 SGHTA, CDR2 FQGNSA. CDR3 length: 13 amino acids. The CDR3 reads CASSFRQGQGYTF. The DNA for the CDR3 is TGTGCCAGCAGCTTTAGACAGGGACAGGGCTACACCTTC.

The J gene is TRBJ1-1, the V gene TRBV6-5, with unresolved D. Germline loops: CDR1 MNHEY, CDR2 SVGAGI. Trimming took off 0 bases at V and 6 bases at J, with 8 bases between the two ends. CDR3 size: 13 residues. CDR3 protein: CASSYSFGAEAFF. The DNA for the CDR3 is TGTGCCAGCAGTTACTCTTTCGGGGCTGAAGCTTTCTTT.

The V gene is TRBV4-1, the J gene TRBJ1-3; TRBD1 might be the D (5 bases). This CDR3 comprises 16 residues. The germline V gene has CDR1 MGHRA and CDR2 YSYEKL. V lost 1 base and J lost 5, with 15 bases in between. This chain's CDR3 is CASSQGQGPPRNTIYF. In DNA form, the CDR3 reads TGCGCCAGCAGCCAAGGGCAGGGCCCACCGCGAAACACCATATATTTT.

A few counts support this clone. V is TRBV7-9 and J is TRBJ2-6; D is ambiguous. There are 14 residues in the CDR3. Per the germline V gene, CDR1 is SEHNR and CDR2 is FQNEAQ (reference sequence). Deletions cut 4 bases from V and 0 bases from J, with 4 bases between. CDR3 sequence reads: CASSSFSGANVLTF. CDR3 DNA sequence: TGTGCCAGCAGCTCCTTCTCTGGGGCCAACGTCCTGACTTTC.

CDR3 residues: CASSFTAADTQYF. DNA of the CDR3: TGTGCCAGCAGTTTTACAGCGGCGGATACGCAGTATTTT. This rearrangement joins TRBV27 to TRBJ2-3; TRBD2 is a possible D gene (5 bases). The length of the CDR3 is 13 residues. Trimming removed 3 bases at V and 6 bases at J, with 10 bases between. Germline V gives CDR1 MNHEY, CDR2 SMNVEV (reference sequence).

The chain recombines TRBV28 with TRBJ2-7, with 7 bases identical to TRBD1. J gave up 7 bases and V 3 bases, and 6 bases lay outside the gene matches. The germline CDR1 and CDR2 sequences are MDHEN and SYDVKM. The length of the CDR3 is 13 residues. For the CDR3, the DNA is TGTGCCAGCAGTTTTAAGGGGGCATATGAGCAGTACTTC. As protein: CASSFKGAYEQYF.

This rearrangement joins TRBV5-6 to TRBJ2-5; TRBD2 matches at 13 bases. The CDR3 runs to 17 residues. CDR1 is SGHDT, CDR2 YYEEEE, per germline. Trimming took 0 bases from V and 5 from J; bases not matched to a gene: 7. This CDR3 is CASSLVSLAGGLETQYF. The CDR3 nucleotides read TGTGCCAGCAGCTTGGTATCACTAGCGGGGGGGTTGGAGACCCAGTACTTC.

V and J are TRBV4-2 and TRBJ1-3; D gene uncertain. V shed 0 bases and J shed 7 bases, with 10 bases lying between them. CDR3 length equals 14 residues. Germline CDR1 and CDR2: LGHNA and YNFKEQ. The CDR3 spells CASSQDSGPNTIYF. The CDR3 region has the DNA TGTGCCAGCAGCCAAGATAGCGGACCCAACACCATATATTTT.

This clone was seen only a few times. This chain links TRBV19 with TRBJ2-1, with 9 bases matching TRBD2. CDR1 and CDR2 (germline): LNHDA, SQIVND (reference sequence). The CDR3 has 15 residues. Unmatched junction bases numbered 8, after V lost 5 bases and J lost 6 bases. The DNA for the CDR3 is TGTGCCAGTAGTGTCGGAAGCGGGGGGCTCAATGAGCAGTTCTTC. Amino acids: CASSVGSGGLNEQFF.

About this clone: The same CDR3 can be traced to other DNA sequences in this sample. The V call is TRBV5-8, the J call TRBJ2-5; TRBD2 matches at 7 bases. The V gene's germline CDR1 is SGHTS and CDR2 YDEGEE. This CDR3 contains 13 residues. V lost 2 bases to trimming and J lost 4 bases; unmatched junction nucleotides: 2. The CDR3 DNA reads TGTGCCAGCAGCTTCTCGGGAGGAGAGACCCAGTACTTC. Protein: CASSFSGGETQYF.

This sequence joins TRBV6-1 and TRBJ2-2, with 8 bases fitting TRBD2. The J segment lost 1 base and the V segment lost 4 bases, leaving 8 bases of the junction unmatched. This CDR3 is built from 17 residues. In germline, CDR1 is MNHNS, CDR2 SASEGT. The CDR3 region has the DNA TGTGCCAGCAGTGCCTCGGGGGGGCGGAGGAACACCGGGGAGCTGTTTTTT. Its translation: CASSASGGRRNTGELFF.

This clone was detected once. The V gene is TRBV6-5, the J gene TRBJ1-1; D gene uncertain. Per germline, CDR1 MNHEY and CDR2 SVGAGI. The CDR3 totals 15 residues. V was pared by 0 bases and J by 1 base, with 9 bases between. CDR3 in amino acids: CASSYSYSRNTEAFF. In DNA, the CDR3 is TGTGCCAGCAGTTACTCTTACTCGCGGAACACTGAAGCTTTCTTT.

The rearrangement joins TRBV11-2 to TRBJ1-4, with 9 nucleotides matching TRBD1. V lost 6 bases, J lost 7 bases, and 6 bases stayed unmatched. The CDR3 is 14 amino acids. The germline gives CDR1 SGHAT, CDR2 FQNNGV. This chain's CDR3 is CASRRGQGGEKLFF. DNA for the CDR3: TGTGCCAGCAGAAGGGGACAGGGAGGTGAAAAACTGTTTTTT.

The rearrangement joins TRBV19 to TRBJ2-2; 10 bases align to TRBD1. Germline CDR1 is LNHDA and CDR2 is SQIVND (reference sequence). CDR3 length equals 15 residues. The J segment lost 5 bases and the V segment lost 6 bases, leaving 6 bases of the junction unmatched. The CDR3 loop is CASRPGDRGTGELFF. The CDR3 DNA reads as TGTGCCAGTAGGCCGGGGGACAGGGGAACCGGGGAGCTGTTTTTT.